This T cell receptor (beta chain) was recorded in a study of regulatory T cells in long-lasting Graves disease. This clonotype was detected many times. V shed 1 base and J 4 bases; nucleotides not matched to a gene: 15. The germline CDR1 and CDR2 sequences are SGHVS and FQNEAQ. This CDR3 comprises 18 residues. The sample's time point: newly diagnosed GD, antithyroid drugs for less than 3 months. With RNA extracted from PBMCs as input, the TCR library was made. CDR3 regions were amplified by Arm-PCR using iRepertoire HTBI primers to build TCR beta libraries. MiXCR, run by TCRdb on the multiplex PCR reads, gives a single entry per CDR3 protein. Among roughly 610,000 distinct CDR3 sequences listed, under 20% were seen once. The same data also went into a second study, on T cells in Graves' hyperthyroidism and ophthalmopathy.

This rearrangement joins TRBV7-8 to TRBJ1-1; 7 bases agree with TRBD1. The TCR comes from a woman in her thirties with Graves disease. The sequences come from peripheral blood mononuclear cells (PBMCs), collected at new diagnosis, from a patient treated with antithyroid drugs. The CDR3 protein is CASSLDVQGGRAATEAFF. In nucleotides, the CDR3 is TGTGCCAGCAGCTTAGACGTCCAGGGGGGCAGGGCGGCCACTGAAGCTTTCTTT.